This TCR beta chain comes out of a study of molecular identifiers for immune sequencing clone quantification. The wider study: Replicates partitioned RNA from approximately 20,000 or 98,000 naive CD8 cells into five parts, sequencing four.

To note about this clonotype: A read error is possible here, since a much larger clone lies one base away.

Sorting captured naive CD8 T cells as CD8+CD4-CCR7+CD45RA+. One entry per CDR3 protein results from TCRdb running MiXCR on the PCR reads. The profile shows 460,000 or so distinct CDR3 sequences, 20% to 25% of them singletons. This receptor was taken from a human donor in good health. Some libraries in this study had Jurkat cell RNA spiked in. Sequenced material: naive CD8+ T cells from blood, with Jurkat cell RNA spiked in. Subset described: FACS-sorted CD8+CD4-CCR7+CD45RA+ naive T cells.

The CDR3 sequence is CASSLSGVGNKPQHF. The DNA of the CDR3 is TGTGCCAGCAGTTTATCCGGGGTTGGCAATAAGCCCCAGCATTTT. The chain has TRBV28 and TRBJ1-5; D unresolved. The CDR3 runs to 15 residues. CDR1 is MDHEN, CDR2 SYDVKM, per germline.